This passage covers 17 T cell receptor beta chains from one sample sequenced in a study of CD8 T cells in Susac syndrome. After extraction with the RNeasy kit, roughly 0.45 to 1 ug of the RNA was reverse transcribed using random hexamers. TCRdb redid the calling of the immunoSEQ multiplex PCR reads with MiXCR, one entry per CDR3 protein. This table holds about 300,000 distinct CDR3 sequences, 75% to 85% found once. What was sequenced was CD8+ T cells from PBMCs. The receptors derive from a human donor with multiple sclerosis.

The rearrangement links TRBV4-1 to TRBJ2-3, with TRBD1 matching over 8 bases. In germline, CDR1 is MGHRA, CDR2 YSYEKL. V shed 5 bases, J shed 5 bases, and the junction held 15 bases outside the gene matches. The CDR3 has 17 residues. The CDR3: CASSDGPGTGSGDTQYF. CDR3 in DNA: TGCGCCAGCAGCGATGGACCCGGGACAGGCTCTGGAGATACGCAGTATTTT.

In DNA form, the CDR3 reads TGTGCCAGTAGTATGGGCCTCTCCTACGAGCAGTACTTC. Translated, it gives CASSMGLSYEQYF. The genes are TRBV19 and TRBJ2-7, with D uncertain. The V and J ends lost 3 bases and 0 bases respectively, with 6 bases between them. The CDR3 is made up of 13 amino acids. The V gene's germline CDR1 is LNHDA and CDR2 SQIVND (reference sequence).

This sequence joins TRBV28 and TRBJ2-2; a weak D match, TRBD1 (6 bases). V lost 6 bases to trimming and J lost 2 bases, with 16 bases between them. CDR3 size: 16 residues. Germline lookup yields CDR1 MDHEN and CDR2 SYDVKM. The CDR3 loop is CASSHPGTPNTGELFF. CDR3 in DNA: TGTGCCAGCAGCCATCCGGGGACACCCAACACCGGGGAGCTGTTTTTT.

The CDR3 region is CASSLPVLGRHSYEQYF. Here the CDR3 DNA reads TGTGCCAGCAGCTTACCAGTTTTGGGCCGCCACTCCTACGAGCAGTACTTC. The gene calls are TRBV11-2 and TRBJ2-7; D not resolved. The V and J ends lost 2 bases and 0 bases respectively, with 17 bases between them. The CDR3 contains 17 residues. Germline assignment: CDR1 SGHAT and CDR2 FQNNGV.

The chain has TRBV28 and TRBJ1-4; the D is unclear. Trimming shortened V by 4 bases and J by 3 bases, and 12 bases separated the two germline ends. The length of the CDR3 is 15 residues. Germline assignment: CDR1 MDHEN and CDR2 SYDVKM. CDR3 sequence reads: CASSSISRPNEKLFF. The CDR3 region has the DNA TGTGCCAGCAGTTCCATATCGAGACCTAATGAAAAACTGTTTTTT.

The rearrangement links TRBV5-1 to TRBJ2-7; 8 positions match TRBD1. The CDR3 extends over 14 amino acids. With V trimmed by 1 base and J by 5 bases, 5 bases remained unmatched. The V gene's germline CDR1 is SGHRS and CDR2 YFSETQ. The CDR3 reads CASSLYGTGHEQYF. CDR3 coding DNA: TGCGCCAGCAGCTTGTACGGGACAGGACACGAGCAGTACTTC.

This chain links TRBV5-1 with TRBJ2-7; weak D call: TRBD1 (6 bases). The germline V gene encodes CDR1 SGHRS and CDR2 YFSETQ. Trimming left V 4 bases short and J 3 bases short, with 23 bases between. The CDR3 sequence is 17 residues long. DNA of the CDR3: TGCGCCAGCAGCCCGGCGGGTGAGGGGGTTTCCTTCTACGAGCAGTACTTC. This gives the protein CASSPAGEGVSFYEQYF.

The chain combines TRBV15 with TRBJ2-4; 7 bases map to TRBD1. Germline V gene data show CDR1 as LNHNV and CDR2 as YYDKDF (reference sequence). CDR3 length: 21 amino acids. J gave up 1 base and V 1 base, and 19 bases lay outside the gene matches. This CDR3 reads CATSRAGQIPWFGEAKNIQYF. The CDR3 coding sequence is TGTGCCACCAGCAGAGCGGGACAGATACCATGGTTTGGAGAGGCCAAAAACATTCAGTACTTC.

This rearrangement joins TRBV9 to TRBJ2-1, with TRBD2 as a possible D gene (6 bases). Trimming took off 0 bases at V and 14 bases at J, with 21 bases between the two ends. The CDR3 length is 15 residues. Germline CDR1 SGDLS, CDR2 YYNGEE. Written as DNA, the CDR3 is TGTGCCAGCAGCGTAGACGGAGGGGCCCGAGACGAGGAGTTCTTC. As protein: CASSVDGGARDEEFF.

The CDR3 reads CASSLGAEETQYF. CDR3 bases: TGTGCCAGCAGTTTGGGGGCCGAAGAGACCCAGTACTTC. The chain uses TRBV12-3 or TRBV12-4 and TRBJ2-5, with D perhaps TRBD1 (6 bases). V was trimmed by 3 bases and J by 3 bases, leaving 8 bases between them. CDR3 length equals 13 residues.

This sequence joins TRBV29-1 and TRBJ2-7; no clear D gene. The CDR3 sequence is 13 residues long. In germline, CDR1 is SQVTM, CDR2 ANQGSEA. V was trimmed by 1 base and J by 7 bases, leaving 14 bases between them. CDR3 protein: CSVEGAPGREQYF. CDR3 nucleotides: TGCAGCGTTGAAGGGGCCCCCGGGCGAGAGCAGTACTTC.

V and J are TRBV5-1 and TRBJ2-3; 12 bases fit TRBD2. Germline V gene data show CDR1 as SGHRS and CDR2 as YFSETQ. V trimming: 6 bases; J trimming: 5 bases; junction bases outside the gene matches: 19. The CDR3 is 19 residues long. The CDR3 DNA sequence: TGCGCCAGCACTTCCTCCCTAGCGGGAGGGCCCTCGGGTATAGATACGCAGTATTTT. Protein product: CASTSSLAGGPSGIDTQYF.

The chain recombines TRBV25-1 with TRBJ2-5; either TRBD1 or TRBD2 may fit D (5 bases each). This CDR3 contains 15 residues. Trimming pared 2 bases from V and 5 bases from J, leaving 15 bases between. The germline V gene has CDR1 MGHDK and CDR2 SYGVNS. The CDR3 sequence is CASSEDFIGTETQYF. The CDR3 DNA reads TGTGCCAGCAGTGAAGATTTCATCGGGACGGAGACCCAGTACTTC. Full variable domain (missing parts from reference TRBV25-1 and TRBJ2-5): EADIYQTPRYLVIGTGKKITLECSQTMGHDKMYWYQQDPGMELHLIHYSYGVNSTEKGDLSSESTVSRIRTEHFPLTLESARPSHTSQYLCASSEDFIGTETQYFGPGTRLLVL.

This clonotype was seen just once. The rearrangement uses TRBV11-2 and TRBJ2-1; TRBD1 agrees at 10 bases. CDR1 and CDR2 (germline): SGHAT, FQNNGV. The CDR3 length is 17 residues. The V segment lost 11 bases and the J segment 2 bases; nucleotides outside the gene matches: 15. The CDR3 DNA reads as TGTGCCGGGCGCCCGGGACAGGGGTCAGAGGCCTACAATGAGCAGTTCTTC. Protein: CAGRPGQGSEAYNEQFF.

The chain links TRBV28 to TRBJ2-1; the match to TRBD2 covers 12 bases. Germline V gene data show CDR1 as MDHEN and CDR2 as SYDVKM. The CDR3 spans 20 residues. V lost 5 bases, J lost 0 bases, and 14 bases stayed unmatched. This chain's CDR3 is CASSAPGLAGPISSYNEQFF. As DNA, the CDR3 is TGTGCCAGCAGTGCCCCGGGACTAGCGGGCCCCATAAGCTCCTACAATGAGCAGTTCTTC.

J is TRBJ2-7 and V is TRBV9; tentatively, D is TRBD1 or TRBD2 (5 bases each). With 3 bases removed from V and 0 bases from J, the gap between germline ends came to 10 bases. The CDR3 consists of 14 residues. CDR1 and CDR2 (germline): SGDLS, YYNGEE. CDR3 coding DNA: TGTGCCAGCAGCGCCGGGGACCTCTCCTACGAGCAGTACTTC. This translates into CASSAGDLSYEQYF.

The chain links TRBV30 to TRBJ1-2; 9 bases fit TRBD1. Trimming cost V 4 bases and J 3 bases; bases outside gene matches: 12. Per the germline V gene, CDR1 is GTSNPN and CDR2 is SVGIG (reference sequence). The CDR3 covers 16 residues. CDR3 sequence reads: CAWTLKPGQGDYGYTF. The CDR3 DNA reads TGTGCCTGGACTCTGAAACCGGGACAGGGAGACTATGGCTACACCTTC.